This T cell receptor (beta chain) was recovered during a study of cytomegalovirus exposure and HLA in healthy donors. PCR amplification relied on 60 Vbeta primers (plus 13 Jbeta primers). Sequencing was performed with immunoSEQ multiplex PCR; in TCRdb, only in-frame clones are kept and a portion is missing. The sample comprises more than 90,000 clones, around 76% of which are singletons, and roughly 7.7% rests with the top ten. The CDR3 contains 16 residues. Germline V gene lookup returns CDR1 LGHNA and CDR2 YSLEER. Trimming cost V 1 base and J 0 bases, with 12 bases left between them. The sample consisted of PBMCs. The J gene is TRBJ1-2, the V gene TRBV4-3, with D perhaps matching TRBD1 (5 bases). The sequence derives from a human donor in good health. CDR3 sequence: CASSQVAGLTNYGYTF. The CDR3 DNA is TGCGCCAGCAGCCAAGTTGCGGGACTAACTAACTATGGCTACACCTTC.